The next 27 T cell receptor beta chains were all read from a single sample in a study of beta chain features in type 1 diabetes. As every portion of the isolated RNA was reverse transcribed, the sequencing read expressed TCRB transcripts. TCRdb keeps only in-frame clones here, not all; method: immunoSEQ multiplex PCR. The table lists 35,000 to 50,000 clones, 50% of them singletons, with over 0.2% in the top ten. Sequenced sample: stem cell memory CD4+ T cells from blood. Source of these receptors: a woman aged 25 to 39 in good health.

The chain links TRBV11-3 to TRBJ2-3, with a possible D match to TRBD2 (6 bases). The CDR3 covers 15 residues. The germline V gene has CDR1 SGHNT and CDR2 YENEEA. V was pared by 5 bases and J by 2 bases, with 14 bases between. The CDR3 spells CASSTRDWDTDTQYF. The DNA of the CDR3 is TGTGCCAGCAGCACCCGGGACTGGGACACAGATACGCAGTATTTT.

This sequence joins TRBV19 and TRBJ2-1; TRBD2 might be the D (6 bases). CDR1 is LNHDA, CDR2 SQIVND, per germline (reference sequence). The CDR3 totals 14 residues. Trimming left V 3 bases short and J 8 bases short, with 14 bases between. The chain's CDR3 is CASSIGGAWDEQFF. CDR3 bases: TGTGCCAGTAGTATTGGAGGGGCGTGGGATGAGCAGTTCTTC.

This chain uses TRBV21-1 with TRBJ2-7; TRBD2, the table's D call, was not compared with the DNA. TRBV21-1 is a documented pseudogene. The CDR3 runs 15 residues. CDR3 DNA sequence: TGTGCCAGCACCCAGACTGAGCCTACTTCCTACGAGCAGTACTTC. Translating it yields CASTQTEPTSYEQYF.

This sequence joins TRBV20-1 and TRBJ2-1; possible D gene TRBD2, 5 bases. This CDR3 comprises 11 residues. Germline-derived CDR1 and CDR2 are DFQATT and SNEGSKA (reference sequence). Trimming took 4 bases from V and 8 from J, leaving 9 bases between them. The CDR3, as DNA: TGCAGTGCTACGCTAGCCTATGAGCAGTTCTTC. Its translation: CSATLAYEQFF.

Only one count was recorded for this clone. This rearrangement joins TRBV15 to TRBJ1-1; 8 positions agree with TRBD1. The CDR3 is 15 residues long. CDR1 is LNHNV and CDR2 is YYDKDF in the germline V gene (reference sequence). Germline trimming cut 7 bases from V and 5 bases from J; bases unmatched to any gene: 12. The CDR3 loop is CATTPRTGFKTEAFF. CDR3 DNA: TGTGCCACCACCCCGAGGACAGGGTTTAAGACTGAAGCTTTCTTT. Looking up the rest from reference TRBV15 and TRBJ1-1 gives the full variable domain: DAMVIQNPRYQVTQFGKPVTLSCSQTLNHNVMYWYQQKSSQAPKLLFHYYDKDFNNEADTPDNFQSRRPNTSFCFLDIRSPGLGDTAMYLCATTPRTGFKTEAFFGQGTRLTVV.

This clone has a single count. The chain has TRBV19 and TRBJ2-7; 9 bases map to TRBD1. The germline V gene encodes CDR1 LNHDA and CDR2 SQIVND (reference sequence). Losses at the gene ends were 5 bases for V and 5 bases for J; bases not matched to a gene: 7. The CDR3 has 14 residues. The CDR3 protein is CASSPGQGNNEQYF. In DNA form, the CDR3 reads TGTGCCAGTAGTCCAGGACAGGGGAACAACGAGCAGTACTTC.

V is TRBV2 and J is TRBJ2-1; 9 positions match TRBD1. V dropped 7 bases and J dropped 4; count of bases not matched to a gene: 5. There are 14 residues in the CDR3. CDR1 and CDR2 from the germline V gene are SNHLY and FYNNEI. In DNA, the CDR3 is TGTGCCAGCACACCGGGACAGGGTTACAATGAGCAGTTCTTC. It encodes CASTPGQGYNEQFF.

This clone has more than one count but fewer than ten. In the same sample, other DNA sequences code for this CDR3. The chain links TRBV29-1 to TRBJ2-1, with 9 positions matching TRBD2. The V segment lost 6 bases and the J segment 9 bases; nucleotides outside the gene matches: 12. Germline V gene sequence: CDR1 SQVTM, CDR2 ANQGSEA. The CDR3 totals 14 residues. CDR3 amino acids: CSVGGAGGLGEQFF. The CDR3 DNA reads TGCAGCGTGGGGGGGGCGGGAGGGCTTGGTGAGCAGTTCTTC.

This chain joins TRBV13 and TRBJ2-3; 7 positions match TRBD2. Germline V gives CDR1 PRHDT, CDR2 FYEKMQ (reference sequence). V dropped 4 bases and J dropped 0; count of bases not matched to a gene: 10. This CDR3 is 17 amino acids long. The CDR3 bases are TGTGCCAGCAGCTACATGGTGAAGCGGGAAAGCACAGATACGCAGTATTTT. It is translated as CASSYMVKRESTDTQYF.

This clone was observed a handful of times. The chain has TRBV7-2 and TRBJ2-1; weak D call: TRBD1 (5 bases). The CDR3 runs to 18 residues. V dropped 5 bases and J dropped 0 bases, with 20 bases sitting between them. The V gene's germline CDR1 is SGHTA and CDR2 FQGNSA. CDR3 residues: CASSLPTQALSSYNEQFF. CDR3 in DNA: TGTGCCAGCAGCCTTCCAACACAGGCTCTGAGCTCCTACAATGAGCAGTTCTTC.

The chain uses TRBV7-3 and TRBJ2-5; possible D gene TRBD2, 6 bases. Trimming pared 4 bases from V and 0 bases from J, leaving 12 bases between. CDR1 is SGHTA, CDR2 FQGTGA, per germline. This CDR3 region has 15 residues. The CDR3 DNA reads TGTGCCAGCAGCTCTAGCCGGGGGAACCAAGAGACCCAGTACTTC. This encodes CASSSSRGNQETQYF.

The chain recombines TRBV6-5 with TRBJ2-5, with D unclear. Germline CDR1 reads MNHEY; CDR2 reads SVGAGI. The germline V and J ends were trimmed by 6 bases and 5 bases, with 10 bases remaining between them. The CDR3 covers 12 residues. This CDR3 is CASSAVRETQYF. DNA for the CDR3: TGTGCCAGCAGCGCCGTCCGGGAGACCCAGTACTTC.

The chain joins TRBV18 to TRBJ1-4; D unclear. The CDR3 length is 13 residues. CDR1 and CDR2 (germline): KGHSH, LQKENI. V gave up 3 bases and J gave up 8 bases, with 10 bases separating them. CDR3 bases: TGTGCCAGCTCACCCGGGAGGGTCGAAAAACTGTTTTTT. Translated: CASSPGRVEKLFF.

In this sample, this clone turned up a few times. The CDR3 DNA sequence: TGTGCCAGCAGTTTATACGGACTAGCGGGGTACAATGAGCAGTTCTTC. Translation gives CASSLYGLAGYNEQFF. This sequence joins TRBV28 and TRBJ2-1; 12 positions match TRBD2. The trim removed 1 base at V and 4 bases at J, leaving 2 bases unmatched. Germline V gene sequence: CDR1 MDHEN, CDR2 SYDVKM. CDR3 length: 16 amino acids. The entire variable domain, with the rest obtained from reference TRBV28 and TRBJ2-1, is as follows: DVKVTQSSRYLVKRTGEKVFLECVQDMDHENMFWYRQDPGLGLRLIYFSYDVKMKEKGDIPEGYSVSREKKERFSLILESASTNQTSMYLCASSLYGLAGYNEQFFGPGTRLTVL.

This clone has just a few counts. This chain joins TRBV4-2 and TRBJ2-7; 12 bases are a match to TRBD2. V was pared by 1 base and J by 4 bases, with 2 bases of the junction left unmatched. The CDR3 runs 15 residues. CDR1 is LGHNA and CDR2 is YNFKEQ in the germline V gene. The CDR3 protein is CASSQALAGGYEQYF. CDR3 coding DNA: TGTGCCAGCAGCCAAGCTCTAGCGGGAGGGTACGAGCAGTACTTC.

This clone has a handful of counts. J is TRBJ2-2 and V is TRBV7-8, with a tentative D call TRBD1 (5 bases). Per the germline V gene, CDR1 is SGHVS and CDR2 is FQNEAQ. The V and J ends lost 4 bases and 2 bases respectively, with 14 bases between them. CDR3 length: 16 residues. This chain's CDR3 is CASSSRLGANTGELFF. In nucleotides, the CDR3 is TGTGCCAGCAGCTCCCGTCTAGGGGCCAACACCGGGGAGCTGTTTTTT.

This clone was counted only a few times. The chain recombines TRBV28 with TRBJ1-1, with D tentatively TRBD1 (6 bases). The CDR3 loop spans 15 amino acids. Germline V gene sequence: CDR1 MDHEN, CDR2 SYDVKM. Trimming left V 2 bases short and J 1 base short, with 11 bases between. The CDR3 DNA follows: TGTGCCAGCAGTTTAGGGGGGGGCCGGAACACTGAAGCTTTCTTT. This translates into CASSLGGGRNTEAFF. Looking up the rest from reference TRBV28 and TRBJ1-1 gives the full variable domain: DVKVTQSSRYLVKRTGEKVFLECVQDMDHENMFWYRQDPGLGLRLIYFSYDVKMKEKGDIPEGYSVSREKKERFSLILESASTNQTSMYLCASSLGGGRNTEAFFGQGTRLTVV.

The chain recombines TRBV6-1 with TRBJ1-2, with TRBD1 identical over 8 bases. With 1 base clipped from V and 5 bases from J, the junction kept 3 bases outside the gene matches. This CDR3 has 14 residues. In germline, CDR1 is MNHNS, CDR2 SASEGT. The DNA for the CDR3 is TGTGCCAGCAGTGAAGGACAGGGGCTGTATGGCTACACCTTC. Protein: CASSEGQGLYGYTF.

This chain joins TRBV7-2 and TRBJ2-2; TRBD1 might be the D (7 bases). The germline CDR1 and CDR2 sequences are SGHTA and FQGNSA. This CDR3 spans 14 amino acids. Deletions cut 6 bases from V and 4 bases from J, with 12 bases between. CDR3 nucleotides: TGTGCCAGCAGGGCGGGACAGCCCACCGGGGAGCTGTTTTTT. This codes for CASRAGQPTGELFF.

The genes are TRBV7-2 and TRBJ1-2, with 9 bases lining up with TRBD1. Germline V gene data show CDR1 as SGHTA and CDR2 as FQGNSA. V shed 4 bases and J 7 bases; nucleotides not matched to a gene: 7. This CDR3 is 14 amino acids long. The DNA of the CDR3 is TGTGCCAGCAGCTCCGCCCACAGGGGGCTTGGCTACACCTTC. Translation gives CASSSAHRGLGYTF.

The genes are TRBV15 and TRBJ2-5, with a possible D match to TRBD2 (5 bases). The assigned J gene may be wrong: the sequence end matches TRBJ2-7 better. Per germline, CDR1 LNHNV and CDR2 YYDKDF (reference sequence). CDR3 length: 14 amino acids. CDR3 amino acids: CATSIGLGVYEQYF. DNA of the CDR3: TGTGCCACCAGCATAGGACTGGGTGTCTACGAGCAGTACTTC.

This clone came up a few times. The rearrangement uses TRBV28 and TRBJ1-2; maybe TRBD1 (6 bases). This CDR3 is built from 14 residues. Trimming left V 2 bases short and J 4 bases short, with 11 bases between. Germline values: CDR1 MDHEN, CDR2 SYDVKM. The CDR3 loop is CASSLQGWVYGYTF. For the CDR3, the DNA is TGTGCCAGCAGTTTACAGGGGTGGGTCTATGGCTACACCTTC.

The CDR3, as DNA: TGTGCCAGCAGCGTGGGGCAGTCGAACACTGAAGCTTTCTTT. This translates into CASSVGQSNTEAFF. The chain carries TRBV7-3 and TRBJ1-1; TRBD1 is a possible D gene (5 bases). The CDR3 sequence is 14 residues long. Germline V lookup: CDR1 SGHTA, CDR2 FQGTGA. V was shortened by 5 bases and J by 1 base, with 11 bases between the two germline ends.

The chain carries TRBV15 and TRBJ1-2; TRBD1 agrees at 9 bases. CDR1 and CDR2 from the germline V gene are LNHNV and YYDKDF (reference sequence). CDR3 length: 13 residues. Trimming at V came to 5 bases and at J to 7 bases, leaving 5 bases not matched to a gene. The CDR3 sequence is CATSPGTGIGYTF. Here the CDR3 DNA reads TGTGCCACCAGCCCCGGGACAGGGATTGGCTACACCTTC.

This clone was counted between two and nine times. The V gene is TRBV5-8, the J gene TRBJ2-1; a weak D match, TRBD1 (6 bases). CDR1 is SGHTS, CDR2 YDEGEE, per germline. Trimming cost V 4 bases and J 5 bases, with 16 bases left between them. This CDR3 region has 15 residues. The CDR3 region has the DNA TGTGCCAGCAGCAGGATCCCAACAGGGAACAATGAGCAGTTCTTC. Residues: CASSRIPTGNNEQFF.

The CDR3 loop reads CASSESRTEEAFF. CDR3 in DNA: TGTGCCAGCAGTGAAAGCCGGACAGAAGAAGCTTTCTTT. The chain carries TRBV25-1 and TRBJ1-1, with D possibly TRBD1 on 6 matching bases. The V gene lost 2 bases and the J gene lost 8 bases, with 12 bases spanning the gap. Germline loops: CDR1 MGHDK, CDR2 SYGVNS. CDR3 length equals 13 residues.

The chain combines TRBV5-1 with TRBJ2-2; 11 nucleotides agree with TRBD1. With 4 bases clipped from V and 0 bases from J, the junction kept 2 bases outside the gene matches. The CDR3 is 16 residues long. Germline-derived CDR1 and CDR2 are SGHRS and YFSETQ. DNA for the CDR3: TGCGCCAGCAGCCCGGGACAGGGGGCGAACACCGGGGAGCTGTTTTTT. It is translated as CASSPGQGANTGELFF.